Listed below are T cell receptor beta chains from one sample, sequenced in a study of shared clonotypes between healthy human individuals. Clones were read by immunoSEQ multiplex PCR, and TCRdb kept only the in-frame ones, dropping some. The sample consists of approximately 2,000,000 clones, 80% to 95% of them appearing once. The sample taken for sequencing was naive CD4+ T cells from PBMCs. The source is a man aged 18-30 years in good health. Some clones in this sample may be carry-over from other donors' samples. CDR3s include the opening cysteine and the closing phenylalanine or tryptophan. D genes are given only for firm matches. Rows may omit the clone size; those that give it use once, few, many or a size class.

>TRBJ2-7|-|-|TRBV6-1
CASKPGQLHPYEQYF
TGTGCCAGCAAGCCCGGACAATTACACCCCTACGAGCAGTACTTC
>TRBJ2-6|-|-|TRBV5-1
CASSLVGVRTSGANVLTF
TGCGCCAGCAGCTTGGTCGGTGTCAGGACCTCTGGGGCCAACGTCCTGACTTTC
>TRBJ2-1|-|-|TRBV6-6
CASSSVSNYNEQFF
TGTGCCAGCAGTTCCGTTTCCAATTACAATGAGCAGTTCTTC
>TRBJ1-2|-|-|TRBV7-2
CASSLGSQNYGYTF
TGTGCCAGCAGCTTAGGTTCACAGAACTATGGCTACACCTTC
>TRBJ2-7|-|-|TRBV28
CASSLGPTYEQYF
TGTGCCAGCAGCCTGGGACCGACCTACGAGCAGTACTTC
>TRBJ2-4|-|-|TRBV5-8
CASSLEVTAAGKNIQYF
TGTGCCAGCAGCTTGGAGGTCACCGCCGCGGGCAAAAACATTCAGTACTTC
>TRBJ2-3|-|TRBD2|TRBV5-1
CASSLAGLAFSTDTQYF
TGCGCCAGCAGCTTGGCCGGACTAGCGTTTAGCACAGATACGCAGTATTTT
>TRBJ1-1|-|TRBD1|TRBV6-4
CASKPGQGAGETEAFF
TGTGCCAGCAAACCGGGACAGGGGGCAGGAGAGACTGAAGCTTTCTTT
>TRBJ2-5|-|TRBD1|TRBV5-4
CASSPRTGGSETQYF
TGTGCCAGCAGCCCCCGAACAGGGGGCTCAGAGACCCAGTACTTC
>TRBJ1-4|-|TRBD1|TRBV28
CASSETGINEKLFF
TGTGCCAGCAGCGAGACAGGGATTAATGAAAAACTGTTTTTT
>TRBJ2-5|-|-|TRBV14
CASSLPTTAFLETQYF
TGTGCCAGCAGCCTACCTACGACAGCCTTCCTGGAGACCCAGTACTTC
>TRBJ2-2|-|-|TRBV7-9
CASSSTEGPNTGELFF
TGTGCCAGCAGCTCGACGGAAGGGCCGAACACCGGGGAGCTGTTTTTT
>TRBJ1-2|-|-|TRBV28
CASRVGLSFGYGYTF
TGTGCCAGCAGGGTAGGGCTAAGCTTTGGGTATGGCTACACCTTC
>TRBJ1-4|-|TRBD1|TRBV15
CATSFGTAAEKLFF
TGTGCCACCAGCTTCGGGACAGCCGCTGAAAAACTGTTTTTT
>TRBJ2-5|-|TRBD1|TRBV5-1
CASSLQGEQETQYF
TGCGCCAGCAGCTTGCAGGGGGAGCAAGAGACCCAGTACTTC
>TRBJ1-1|-|-|TRBV27
CASRVWGVGTEAFF
TGTGCCAGCAGAGTATGGGGGGTTGGCACTGAAGCTTTCTTT
>TRBJ2-3|-|TRBD2|TRBV7-8
CASSSIVAGGPTDTQYF
TGTGCCAGCAGCTCCATTGTAGCGGGAGGGCCCACAGATACGCAGTATTTT
>TRBJ1-4|-|-|TRBV5-1
CASSLRPNEKLFF
TGCGCCAGCAGCCTGCGGCCTAATGAAAAACTGTTTTTT
>TRBJ2-1|-|-|TRBV5-8
CASSHDYDRILEQFF
TGTGCCAGCAGCCACGACTACGACAGGATATTAGAGCAGTTCTTC
>TRBJ2-7|once|-|TRBV28
CASSQPIPYEQYF
TGTGCCAGCAGTCAGCCGATTCCCTACGAGCAGTACTTC
>TRBJ2-6|-|TRBD2|TRBV5-4
CASSLGLAGGPGANVLTF
TGTGCCAGCAGCCTAGGACTAGCGGGAGGACCTGGGGCCAACGTCCTGACTTTC
>TRBJ2-1|-|TRBD1|TRBV9
CASSPHDGRGYGEQFF
TGTGCCAGCAGCCCCCACGATGGCAGGGGGTATGGTGAGCAGTTCTTC
>TRBJ1-1|few|-|TRBV14
CASSQVSGTMNTEAFF
TGTGCCAGCAGCCAAGTATCAGGGACCATGAACACTGAAGCTTTCTTT
>TRBJ1-1|once|-|TRBV5-1
CASSAPGGSTEAFF
TGCGCCAGCAGCGCCCCCGGGGGATCTACTGAAGCTTTCTTT
>TRBJ1-1|-|-|TRBV5-1
CASSEGFAGNTEAFF
TGCGCCAGCAGCGAGGGGTTTGCAGGGAACACTGAAGCTTTCTTT
>TRBJ1-2|-|-|TRBV30
CAWSVKPTNYGYTF
TGTGCCTGGAGTGTTAAACCTACTAACTATGGCTACACCTTC
>TRBJ2-3|-|-|TRBV14
CASSPGDTQYF
TGTGCCAGCAGCCCGGGGGATACGCAGTATTTT
>TRBJ2-2|-|-|TRBV2
CASRGTGELFF
TGTGCCAGCCGTGGCACCGGGGAGCTGTTTTTT